The TCR beta chain described here comes from a study of T cells in Graves' hyperthyroidism and ophthalmopathy (dated by TCRdb to between 2018 and 2021). Some background on the complete study: Peripheral blood samples were taken at the time of initial diagnosis, prior to any treatment. To identify TCR V-J signatures that set the groups apart, the researchers used a discovery cohort of 100 or so patients, made up of 40 to 45 with Graves' ophthalmopathy and about 59 with stable Graves' hyperthyroidism. Prospective prediction of ophthalmopathy was tested in an independent validation cohort of 18 to 20 hyperthyroidism patients and 15 to 17 patients who later progressed to ophthalmopathy. The 100 discovery patients were randomly split 7:3 into training and test sets. In addition, the study compared T-cell repertoires in thyroid tissue and in blood from roughly six Graves' hyperthyroidism patients. Following sampling, methimazole starting at 30 mg daily was given to hyperthyroidism patients, and high-dose intravenous methylprednisolone was given to ophthalmopathy patients. TCR Vbeta CDR3 sequencing of 135 peripheral blood samples (43 ophthalmopathy, 75 or so hyperthyroidism and roughly 17 progressor patients) is reported in the paper.

This clonotype was seen repeatedly, ten times or more. Its recognized antigen is unknown. No base qualities exist here, and no much larger clone lies one base off it. Study-wide findings and limitations: Ophthalmopathy was separated from stable hyperthyroidism by a 13 V-J signature model, with roughly 88% sensitivity and about 81% specificity obtained in cross-validation and 80%/75% obtained in testing. Most expanded thyroid clonotypes (frequency above 0.001) were also found in blood, which suggests that blood repertoires may mirror thyroid immune responses. In validation, progression to ophthalmopathy was predicted by the model with 70.59% sensitivity and just over 72% specificity, a median of 6.5 months before onset. Sample size was not statistically predetermined, and investigators were not blinded to group allocation.

Moderately to severely active disease, a Clinical Activity Score of at least 3, a NOSPECS grade of at least 4, and a duration under 3 months were present in ophthalmopathy patients. Any patient with an uncontrolled infection, another autoimmune disease, pregnancy or lactation was excluded. Diagnoses relied on clinical symptoms, serum thyroxine and TRAb, thyroid ultrasound and orbital computed tomography. PBMCs were isolated from about 10 ml of fresh peripheral blood by Ficoll-Paque density gradient centrifugation. Total RNA was extracted with Trizol reagent, and quality was checked on an Agilent 2100 Bioanalyzer. Amplification of TCR beta CDR3 regions was carried out from RNA transcripts. The first round of RT-PCR for the TCR CDR3 was performed with the HTBI primer set and the Qiagen OneStep RT-PCR kit. Libraries were constructed in a second round of multiplex PCR, after which size selection and purification were carried out. Paired-end sequencing of the libraries was performed with 100 bp reads on an Illumina HiSeq2000. As for the original processing: Raw data were processed with SOAPnuke, discarding reads with adapters, uncalled bases, mean Phred below 15, or no exact constant-primer or identifier match. High-quality paired reads were merged with COPE v1.2.5, and unique nucleotide sequences were defined as clonotypes. MiTCR v1.1 was used to align the clonotypes against IMGT TRBV, TRBD and TRBJ reference segments. Analysis was restricted to V-J combinations with a frequency above 0.0001, which covered roughly 99% of repertoires. A TCS score was defined as the ratio between F50 (clonal expansion) and ExV (chaos), using BLOSUM62-based TCRdist between CDR3 peptides within each V-J. Welch's t-statistics and random forest reduced 514 V-J features to roughly 13, which were used in a naive Bayes classifier (R e1071). TCRdb reran the public reads through fastp at Q25 and MiXCR, keeping productive beta chains. Rows are unified per CDR3 protein, each entry keeping the most common DNA and genes. The V and J calls, along with clone size, are taken from TCRdb and not from the paper's own processing. Recorded for this sample are approximately 400,000 distinct CDR3 sequences; about 14% of them occurred a single time. The top ten constitute about 20% of the sample.

According to the germline V gene (reference sequence), CDR1 reads SEHNR and CDR2 reads FQNEAQ. From cysteine to phenylalanine, the CDR3 is 14 amino acids long. The kept DNA is CDR3 alone, 42 bases in frame from the first base. V is cut by 6 bases and J by 2 bases, and the space between the germline ends is 13 bases. This clonotype was obtained from a woman under 40 with Graves' ophthalmopathy. Sequencing was done on a sample of blood. The chain is assembled from TRBV7-9 and TRBJ1-1; the D gene assignment is ambiguous. The nucleotides are TGTGCCAGCAGTACCTCTTGGCTCAACACTGAAGCTTTCTTT. This codes for CASSTSWLNTEAFF.